The clone carrying this T cell receptor beta chain was found once. Its antigen is not identified. This sample was included in a study of long-term antiretroviral therapy in people with HIV. Study-wide points: Clones that had undergone expansion before ART dominated the repertoire at all time points.

The V gene lost 3 bases and the J gene lost 10 bases, with 10 bases spanning the gap. Germline V CDR1 and CDR2: KGHSH, LQKENI. The CDR3 has 12 residues. Runs used v3.0 of the immunoSEQ assay and were done at survey level. Sequencing was performed with immunoSEQ multiplex PCR; in TCRdb, only in-frame clones are kept and a portion is missing. This table has about 25,000 clones, around three quarters appearing once. Here the sequenced sample was unsorted PBMCs, taken 2.1 years after starting antiretroviral therapy. The chain has TRBV18 and TRBJ2-1; unclear D gene. The sequence was obtained from a man younger than 40 with HIV. The CDR3 here is CASSPLEGEQFF. The CDR3 DNA follows: TGTGCCAGCTCACCCCTAGAAGGGGAGCAGTTCTTC.